Presented here are 23 T cell receptor beta chains from one specimen sequenced in a study of Ad26.COV2.S vaccination and SARS-CoV-2 variants. Regarding treatment: some 19 received Ad26.COV2.S at low or high dose, single or two shots; 5 received placebo; per-sample allocation not given. Sample collection was performed on day 63 after the first vaccine or placebo injection. The repertoire was sequenced with immunoSEQ multiplex PCR; TCRdb's copy has only in-frame clones and lacks some. Altogether a few hundred thousand clones are present, around 92% being singletons, with the ten largest covering around 1.7%. This material consisted of peripheral blood, taken in a trial of Ad26.COV2.S vaccine versus placebo. The receptors were sampled from a person between 18 and 65 years old who received the Ad26.COV2.S COVID-19 vaccine or a placebo.

This clone was observed once. The chain links TRBV4-3 to TRBJ2-7, with unresolved D. CDR3 length equals 14 residues. Trimming removed 2 bases at V and 2 bases at J, with 10 bases between. Germline loops: CDR1 LGHNA, CDR2 YSLEER. For the CDR3, the DNA is TGCGCCAGCAGCCAACGACTCAATACCTACGAGCAGTACTTC. Translated, it gives CASSQRLNTYEQYF.

CDR3 loop: CASSHPGLTTDTQYF. In DNA form, the CDR3 reads TGTGCCAGCAGCCACCCGGGCCTGACAACAGATACGCAGTATTTT. The chain joins TRBV11-2 to TRBJ2-3; D is ambiguous. The CDR3 covers 15 residues. With 5 bases removed from V and 3 bases from J, the gap between germline ends came to 15 bases. In germline, CDR1 is SGHAT, CDR2 FQNNGV. Full variable domain (missing parts from reference TRBV11-2 and TRBJ2-3): EAGVAQSPRYKIIEKRQSVAFWCNPISGHATLYWYQQILGQGPKLLIQFQNNGVVDDSQLPKDRFSAERLKGVDSTLKIQPAKLEDSAVYLCASSHPGLTTDTQYFGPGTRLTVL.

The V call is TRBV27, the J call TRBJ2-2; D unresolved. V lost 2 bases and J lost 8, with 6 bases in between. Germline V gene sequence: CDR1 MNHEY, CDR2 SMNVEV (reference sequence). CDR3 length equals 12 residues. The CDR3 DNA follows: TGTGCCAGCAGTTTACATGGAGGGGAGCTGTTTTTT. Protein: CASSLHGGELFF.

The J gene is TRBJ1-2, the V gene TRBV7-9; tentatively, D is TRBD1 (5 bases). Germline V gene sequence: CDR1 SEHNR, CDR2 FQNEAQ (reference sequence). The CDR3 totals 16 residues. Trimming removed 6 bases at V and 2 bases at J, with 19 bases between. CDR3 DNA: TGTGCCAGCAGTCCTCGAGGGACCACAACCAACTATGGCTACACCTTC. Its translation is CASSPRGTTTNYGYTF. The complete variable domain, with remaining parts taken from reference TRBV7-9 and TRBJ1-2, reads DTGVSQNPRHKITKRGQNVTFRCDPISEHNRLYWYRQTLGQGPEFLTYFQNEAQLEKSRLLSDRFSAERPKGSFSTLEIQRTEQGDSAMYLCASSPRGTTTNYGYTFGSGTRLTVV.

The chain couples TRBV4-1 to TRBJ1-5; D gene ambiguous. From germline, CDR1 is MGHRA and CDR2 YSYEKL. The CDR3 sequence is 13 residues long. V was clipped by 0 bases and J by 4 bases, with 4 bases between them. The DNA for the CDR3 is TGCGCCAGCAGCCAAGATCCAAATCAGCCCCAGCATTTT. Protein sequence: CASSQDPNQPQHF.

The V call is TRBV18, the J call TRBJ2-7; unclear D gene. CDR3 length: 16 amino acids. V was cut by 4 bases and J by 1 base, with 17 bases left in between. From germline, CDR1 is KGHSH and CDR2 LQKENI. The CDR3 reads CASSLGILKGSYEQYF. CDR3 DNA: TGTGCCAGCTCACTAGGGATCCTTAAGGGTTCCTACGAGCAGTACTTC.

The chain employs TRBV11-2 and TRBJ2-7; 10 bases map to TRBD1. The CDR3 extends over 16 amino acids. V was pared by 5 bases and J by 1 base, with 8 bases of the junction left unmatched. Germline-derived CDR1 and CDR2 are SGHAT and FQNNGV. CDR3 amino acids: CASSPKTGGFSYEQYF. The CDR3 nucleotides read TGTGCCAGCAGCCCTAAGACAGGGGGCTTTTCCTACGAGCAGTACTTC.

The genes are TRBV9 and TRBJ2-5, with 9 bases lining up with TRBD2. This CDR3 has 16 residues. Trimming took 3 bases from V and 3 from J; bases not matched to a gene: 9. CDR1 is SGDLS, CDR2 YYNGEE, per germline. CDR3 protein: CASSESPAGGEETQYF. CDR3 DNA sequence: TGTGCCAGCAGCGAGAGCCCAGCGGGGGGCGAAGAGACCCAGTACTTC.

The chain combines TRBV2 with TRBJ2-2; perhaps TRBD2 as D (6 bases). CDR3 length: 13 residues. Germline CDR1 is SNHLY and CDR2 is FYNNEI. CDR3 sequence reads: CARLGVNTGELFF. The CDR3 bases are TGTGCAAGACTAGGGGTCAACACCGGGGAGCTGTTTTTT.

V and J are TRBV27 and TRBJ1-3; D is perhaps TRBD1 (6 bases). Trimming removed 6 bases from V and 0 bases from J, with 15 bases in between. The CDR3 consists of 16 residues. Looked up from germline, CDR1 is MNHEY and CDR2 is SMNVEV (reference sequence). CDR3 sequence reads: CASSNWGASSGNTIYF. The CDR3, as DNA: TGTGCCAGCAGCAACTGGGGGGCCTCCTCTGGAAACACCATATATTTT.

This clone was seen a few times. The chain uses TRBV19 and TRBJ2-7; the match to TRBD1 covers 7 bases. CDR1 is LNHDA, CDR2 SQIVND, per germline (reference sequence). The junction had 6 bases not matched to a gene; V was cut back by 3 bases and J by 4 bases. The CDR3 runs 14 residues. CDR3 sequence: CASSMARQGYEQYF. The CDR3 DNA reads as TGTGCCAGTAGTATGGCCCGACAGGGTTACGAGCAGTACTTC. The full variable domain, in which reference TRBV19 and TRBJ2-7 provide the parts outside the CDR3, is DGGITQSPKYLFRKEGQNVTLSCEQNLNHDAMYWYRQDPGQGLRLIYYSQIVNDFQKGDIAEGYSVSREKKESFPLTVTSAQKNPTAFYLCASSMARQGYEQYFGPGTRLTVT.

This chain links TRBV7-6 with TRBJ2-3; possible D gene TRBD1, 5 bases. The CDR3 has 16 residues. Per germline, CDR1 SGHVS and CDR2 FNYEAQ. V was trimmed by 4 bases and J by 1 base, leaving 15 bases between them. Here the CDR3 DNA reads TGTGCCAGCAGCTCTTCCCGCGTACAGGGCACAGATACGCAGTATTTT. Protein product: CASSSSRVQGTDTQYF.

The chain recombines TRBV4-3 with TRBJ2-2, with D possibly matching TRBD2 (7 bases). CDR1 LGHNA and CDR2 YSLEER come from the germline V gene. Trimming cost V 1 base and J 6 bases, with 15 bases left between them. This CDR3 comprises 16 residues. The CDR3 loop reads CASSQGGGRASGELFF. The DNA for the CDR3 is TGCGCCAGCAGCCAAGGGGGGGGGCGAGCGTCCGGGGAGCTGTTTTTT.

V is TRBV6-5 and J is TRBJ2-7; 12 bases are shared with TRBD1. CDR1 is MNHEY and CDR2 is SVGAGI in the germline V gene. CDR3 length: 15 residues. J was trimmed by 3 bases and V by 6 bases; bases with no gene match: 6. The CDR3 is CASRMGQGAVYEQYF. CDR3 coding DNA: TGTGCCAGCAGGATGGGACAGGGGGCTGTCTACGAGCAGTACTTC.

The CDR3 DNA sequence: TGCGCCAGCAGCTTGGGTAGCGGCCAAGAGACCCAGTACTTC. Amino acids: CASSLGSGQETQYF. This chain links TRBV5-1 with TRBJ2-5, with D maybe TRBD2 (6 bases). Germline lookup yields CDR1 SGHRS and CDR2 YFSETQ. CDR3 size: 14 residues. Between the trimmed V and J ends, which lost 0 bases and 1 base, there was a span of 7 bases. The full variable domain, completed using reference TRBV5-1 and TRBJ2-5, is KAGVTQTPRYLIKTRGQQVTLSCSPISGHRSVSWYQQTPGQGLQFLFEYFSETQRNKGNFPGRFSGRQFSNSRSEMNVSTLELGDSALYLCASSLGSGQETQYFGPGTRLLVL.

This chain joins TRBV7-8 and TRBJ1-5, with D hard to call. The germline gives CDR1 SGHVS, CDR2 FQNEAQ. The CDR3 runs 15 residues. Trimming removed 5 bases at V and 0 bases at J, with 11 bases between. The CDR3 protein is CASSPGGYSNQPQHF. In DNA, the CDR3 is TGTGCCAGCAGCCCCGGCGGGTATAGCAATCAGCCCCAGCATTTT.

The V and J genes are TRBV19 and TRBJ1-5; D unresolved. Trimming took 3 bases from V and 3 from J, leaving 12 bases between them. Germline V gene lookup returns CDR1 LNHDA and CDR2 SQIVND (reference sequence). The CDR3 contains 15 residues. The CDR3 protein is CASSMVGEFNQPQHF. The CDR3, as DNA: TGTGCCAGTAGTATGGTTGGGGAGTTCAATCAGCCCCAGCATTTT.

The chain is built from TRBV27 and TRBJ2-6, with D possibly matching TRBD1 (6 bases). Germline CDR1 is MNHEY and CDR2 is SMNVEV (reference sequence). The CDR3 has 19 amino acids. Deletions cut 0 bases from V and 1 base from J, with 16 bases between. Here the CDR3 DNA reads TGTGCCAGCAGTTTATCACGGACACAGGGATCTTCTGGGGCCAACGTCCTGACTTTC. Amino acids: CASSLSRTQGSSGANVLTF.

CDR3 protein: CASSSQAGGRSGELFF. The CDR3 bases are TGTGCCAGCAGCTCCCAAGCGGGGGGCCGGTCCGGGGAGCTGTTTTTT. V and J are TRBV11-3 and TRBJ2-2; 9 positions match TRBD2. V shed 4 bases and J 6 bases; nucleotides not matched to a gene: 9. The CDR3 covers 16 residues. Germline-derived CDR1 and CDR2 are SGHNT and YENEEA.

The rearrangement links TRBV4-1 to TRBJ2-3, with 8 bases identical to TRBD2. Looked up from germline, CDR1 is MGHRA and CDR2 is YSYEKL. CDR3 size: 15 residues. V gave up 4 bases and J gave up 1 base; unmatched junction bases: 4. The DNA of the CDR3 is TGCGCCAGCAGCCTGCGGGGGGACGGCACAGATACGCAGTATTTT. It yields the protein CASSLRGDGTDTQYF.

The rearrangement joins TRBV6-2 or TRBV6-3 to TRBJ1-1; D not resolved. CDR3 size: 11 residues. The ends were cut back, 3 bases at V and 3 bases at J, with 2 bases in the middle. Germline CDR1 MNHEY, CDR2 SVGEGT. CDR3 region: CASSYDTEAFF. The CDR3 region has the DNA TGTGCCAGCAGTTATGACACTGAAGCTTTCTTT.

In the case of this clone: Other DNA sequences in the sample encode the same CDR3. The V gene is TRBV7-2, the J gene TRBJ2-5; D is perhaps TRBD2 (6 bases). CDR1 and CDR2 (germline): SGHTA, FQGNSA. The CDR3 runs 13 residues. V was pared by 3 bases and J by 2 bases, with 7 bases between. The CDR3 reads CASSLTRQETQYF. CDR3 sequence (DNA): TGTGCCAGCAGCTTGACTAGGCAAGAGACCCAGTACTTC.

As concerns this clone: Other DNA variants within this sample encode the same CDR3. The chain links TRBV9 to TRBJ1-1; no reliable D call. Per the germline V gene, CDR1 is SGDLS and CDR2 is YYNGEE. With 3 bases removed from V and 1 base from J, the gap between germline ends came to 10 bases. The CDR3 totals 14 residues. This chain's CDR3 is CASSANVGNTEAFF. CDR3 nucleotides: TGTGCCAGCAGCGCCAATGTGGGGAACACTGAAGCTTTCTTT.